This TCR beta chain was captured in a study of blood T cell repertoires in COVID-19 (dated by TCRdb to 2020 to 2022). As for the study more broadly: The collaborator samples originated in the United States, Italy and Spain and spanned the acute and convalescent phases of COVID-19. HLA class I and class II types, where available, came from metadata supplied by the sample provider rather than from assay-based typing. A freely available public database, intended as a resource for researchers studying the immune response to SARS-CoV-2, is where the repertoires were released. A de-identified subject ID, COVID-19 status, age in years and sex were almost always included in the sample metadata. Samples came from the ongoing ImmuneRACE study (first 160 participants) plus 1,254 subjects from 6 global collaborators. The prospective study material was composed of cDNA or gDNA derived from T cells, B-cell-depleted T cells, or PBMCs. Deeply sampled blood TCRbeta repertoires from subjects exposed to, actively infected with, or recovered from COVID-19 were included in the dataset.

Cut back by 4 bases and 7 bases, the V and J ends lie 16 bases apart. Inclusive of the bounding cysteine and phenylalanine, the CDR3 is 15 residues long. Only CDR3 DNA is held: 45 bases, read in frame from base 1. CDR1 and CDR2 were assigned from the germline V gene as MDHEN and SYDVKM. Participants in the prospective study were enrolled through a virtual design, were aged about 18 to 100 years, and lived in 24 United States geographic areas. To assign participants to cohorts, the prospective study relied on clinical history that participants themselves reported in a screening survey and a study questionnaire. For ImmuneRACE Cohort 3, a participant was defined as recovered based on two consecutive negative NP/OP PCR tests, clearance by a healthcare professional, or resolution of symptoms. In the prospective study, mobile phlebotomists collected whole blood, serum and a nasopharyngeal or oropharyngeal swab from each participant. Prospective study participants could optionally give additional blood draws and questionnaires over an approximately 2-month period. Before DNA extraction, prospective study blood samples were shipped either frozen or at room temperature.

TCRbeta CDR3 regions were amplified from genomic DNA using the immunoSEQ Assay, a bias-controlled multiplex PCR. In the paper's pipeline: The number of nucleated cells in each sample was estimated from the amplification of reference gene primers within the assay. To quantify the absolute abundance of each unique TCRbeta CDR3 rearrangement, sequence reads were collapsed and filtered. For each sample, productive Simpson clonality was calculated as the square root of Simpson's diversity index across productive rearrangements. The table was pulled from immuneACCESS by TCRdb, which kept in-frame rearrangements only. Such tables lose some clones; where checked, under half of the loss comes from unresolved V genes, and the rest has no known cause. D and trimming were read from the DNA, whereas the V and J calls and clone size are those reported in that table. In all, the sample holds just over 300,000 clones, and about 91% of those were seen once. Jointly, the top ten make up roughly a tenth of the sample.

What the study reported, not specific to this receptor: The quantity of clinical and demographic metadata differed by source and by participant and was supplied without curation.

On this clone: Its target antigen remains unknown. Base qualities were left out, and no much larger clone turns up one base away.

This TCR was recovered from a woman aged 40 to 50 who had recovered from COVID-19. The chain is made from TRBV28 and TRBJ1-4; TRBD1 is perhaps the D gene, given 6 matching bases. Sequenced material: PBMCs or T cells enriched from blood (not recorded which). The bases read TGTGCCAGCAGTTCTCTGGCAGGGGAGGGTGAAAAACTGTTTTTT. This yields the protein CASSSLAGEGEKLFF.